The clone carrying this T cell receptor beta chain was found once. This specimen belongs to a study of T cell changes during pregnancy in multiple sclerosis. CDR3 length: 16 residues. CDR1 is MGHRA, CDR2 YSYEKL, per germline. Trimming took 0 bases from V and 11 from J, leaving 22 bases between them. Some clones are missing from TCRdb's copy, which holds only in-frame ones; the method was immunoSEQ multiplex PCR. The sample holds approximately 96,000 clones, around 90% seen once. The chain has TRBV4-1 and TRBJ1-1, with D possibly TRBD1 on 5 matching bases. This specimen consisted of peripheral blood, obtained after pregnancy. The TCR comes from a female donor in good health, enrolled as a control in a pregnancy study. The CDR3 region has the DNA TGCGCCAGCAGCCAAGAACTCGGGGGACGCGGGTCTGGGGCTTTCTTT. This translates into CASSQELGGRGSGAFF.